This T cell receptor beta chain comes out of a study of T cell repertoires in cytomegalovirus infection. Whole-study context: Recently described HLA-C-restricted plus well-studied HLA-B-restricted CMV epitopes were used. CMV infection and matching HLA type were both indicated by public TCR beta signatures.

Findings and caveats of the study: Carriers of CMV plus the relevant HLA were identified by cumulative public TCR beta family frequency. The response measured ex vivo was dominated by TCR beta clonotypes (HLA-C-restricted and CMV-specific).

The CDR3 runs 16 residues. After removal of 5 bases from V and 5 bases from J, the junction contained 7 bases not matched to a gene. Comment on this clonotype: The antigen is unknown.

TCRdb ran MiXCR on the reads and lists one entry per CDR3 protein. The repertoire consists of around 900,000 distinct CDR3 sequences, with 30% to 40% occurring once and the leading ten covering about an eighth. The receptor was derived from a human donor in good health (CMV status not recorded). Some clones in this sample may be carry-over from other donors' samples. The chain has TRBV12-3 or TRBV12-4 and TRBJ1-5, with 12 bases lining up with TRBD1. The source material was cultured CD8+ T cells from PBMCs, sampled from culture after CMV antigen stimulation. DNA for the CDR3: TGTGCCAGCAGTCCCCTGGGGGACAGGGGGCATCAGCCCCAGCATTTT. Encoded protein: CASSPLGDRGHQPQHF.